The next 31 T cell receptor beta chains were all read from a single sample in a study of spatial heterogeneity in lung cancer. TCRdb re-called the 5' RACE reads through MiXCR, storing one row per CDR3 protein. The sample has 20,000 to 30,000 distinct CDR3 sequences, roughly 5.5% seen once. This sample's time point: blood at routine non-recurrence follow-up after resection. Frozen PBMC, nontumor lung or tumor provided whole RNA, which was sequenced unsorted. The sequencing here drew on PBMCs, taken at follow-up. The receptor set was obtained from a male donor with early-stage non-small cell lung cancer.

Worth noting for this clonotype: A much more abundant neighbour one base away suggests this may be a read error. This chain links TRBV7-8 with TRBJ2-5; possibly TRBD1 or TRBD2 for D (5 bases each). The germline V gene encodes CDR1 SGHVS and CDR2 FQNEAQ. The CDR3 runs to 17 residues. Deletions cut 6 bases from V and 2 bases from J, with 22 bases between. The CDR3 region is CASSWISEGLTQETQYF. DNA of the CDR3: TGTGCCAGCAGTTGGATTAGCGAGGGGCTAACTCAAGAGACCCAGTACTTC.

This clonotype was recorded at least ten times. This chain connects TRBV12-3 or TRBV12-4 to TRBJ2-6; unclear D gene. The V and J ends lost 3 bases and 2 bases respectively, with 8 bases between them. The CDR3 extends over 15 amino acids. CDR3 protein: CASSFRSTGANVLTF. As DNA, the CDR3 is TGTGCCAGCAGTTTCAGAAGCACTGGGGCCAACGTCCTGACTTTC.

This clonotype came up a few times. CDR3 region: CASSLMREREQFF. DNA for the CDR3: TGTGCCAGCAGCTTAATGAGGGAGCGTGAGCAGTTCTTC. The genes are TRBV11-2 and TRBJ2-1, with D tentatively TRBD2 (5 bases). Germline V gives CDR1 SGHAT, CDR2 FQNNGV. The CDR3 totals 13 residues. The germline V and J ends were trimmed by 2 bases and 9 bases, with 11 bases remaining between them.

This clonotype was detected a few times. The CDR3 reads CATSADWGEAFF. In nucleotides, the CDR3 is TGTGCCACCAGTGCTGATTGGGGTGAAGCTTTCTTT. The chain joins TRBV24-1 to TRBJ1-1, with D hard to call. The V and J ends lost 5 bases and 7 bases respectively, with 10 bases between them. CDR1 is KGHDR and CDR2 is SFDVKD in the germline V gene. CDR3 length: 12 amino acids.

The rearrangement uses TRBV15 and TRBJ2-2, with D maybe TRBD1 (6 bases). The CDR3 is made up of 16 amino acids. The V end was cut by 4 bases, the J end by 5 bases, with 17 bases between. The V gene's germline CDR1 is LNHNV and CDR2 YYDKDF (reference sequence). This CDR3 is CATSTRTVTGTGELFF. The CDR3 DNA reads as TGTGCCACCAGCACTAGGACAGTTACAGGGACCGGGGAGCTGTTTTTT.

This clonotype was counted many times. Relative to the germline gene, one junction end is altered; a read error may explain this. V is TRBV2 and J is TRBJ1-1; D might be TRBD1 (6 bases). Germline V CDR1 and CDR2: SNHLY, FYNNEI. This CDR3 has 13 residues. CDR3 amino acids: CASSDGITGQQFF. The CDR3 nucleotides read TGTGCCAGCAGTGATGGTATTACAGGACAGCAGTTTTTT. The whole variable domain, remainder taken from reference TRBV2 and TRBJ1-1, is EPEVTQTPSHQVTQMGQEVILRCVPISNHLYFYWYRQILGQKVEFLVSFYNNEISEKSEIFDDQFSVERPDGSNFTLKIRSTKLEDSAMYFCASSDGITGQQFFGQGTRLTVV.

In DNA, the CDR3 is TGTGCCAGCAGCTTAGAGACTAGCGGCACCGGGGAGCTGTTTTTT. Translation: CASSLETSGTGELFF. This chain links TRBV7-2 with TRBJ2-2; 9 bases agree with TRBD2. V shed 1 base and J 4 bases; nucleotides not matched to a gene: 1. CDR1 SGHTA and CDR2 FQGNSA come from the germline V gene. The CDR3 runs 15 residues.

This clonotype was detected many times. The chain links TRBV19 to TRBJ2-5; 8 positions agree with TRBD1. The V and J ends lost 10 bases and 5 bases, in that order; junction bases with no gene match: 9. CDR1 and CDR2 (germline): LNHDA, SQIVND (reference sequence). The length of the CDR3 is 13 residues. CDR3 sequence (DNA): TGTGCCACCTCCGGACAGGGCCACGAGACCCAGTACTTC. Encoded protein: CATSGQGHETQYF. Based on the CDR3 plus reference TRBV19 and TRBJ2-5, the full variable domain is DGGITQSPKYLFRKEGQNVTLSCEQNLNHDAMYWYRQDPGQGLRLIYYSQIVNDFQKGDIAEGYSVSREKKESFPLTVTSAQKNPTAFYLCATSGQGHETQYFGPGTRLLVL.

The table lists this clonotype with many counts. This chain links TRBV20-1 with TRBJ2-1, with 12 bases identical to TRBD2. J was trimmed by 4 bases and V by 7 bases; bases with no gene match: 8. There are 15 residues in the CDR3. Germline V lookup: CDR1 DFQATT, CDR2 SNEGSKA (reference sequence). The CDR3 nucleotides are TGCAGTGGCCAGACTAGCGGGAGAGGTTACAATGAGCAGTTCTTC. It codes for CSGQTSGRGYNEQFF.

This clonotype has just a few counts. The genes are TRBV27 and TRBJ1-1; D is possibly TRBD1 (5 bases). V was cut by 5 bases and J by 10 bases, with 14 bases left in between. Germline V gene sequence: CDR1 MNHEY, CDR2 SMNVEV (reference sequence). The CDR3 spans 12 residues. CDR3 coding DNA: TGTGCCAGCAGTGAGATGGGACGCGGAGCTTTCTTT. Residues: CASSEMGRGAFF.

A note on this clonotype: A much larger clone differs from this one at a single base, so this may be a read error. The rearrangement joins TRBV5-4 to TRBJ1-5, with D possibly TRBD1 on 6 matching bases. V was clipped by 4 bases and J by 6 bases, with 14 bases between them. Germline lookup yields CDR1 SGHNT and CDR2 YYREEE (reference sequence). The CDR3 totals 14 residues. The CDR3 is CASSRQEGRQPQHF. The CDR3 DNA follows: TGTGCCAGCAGCCGACAGGAAGGCCGTCAGCCCCAGCATTTT.

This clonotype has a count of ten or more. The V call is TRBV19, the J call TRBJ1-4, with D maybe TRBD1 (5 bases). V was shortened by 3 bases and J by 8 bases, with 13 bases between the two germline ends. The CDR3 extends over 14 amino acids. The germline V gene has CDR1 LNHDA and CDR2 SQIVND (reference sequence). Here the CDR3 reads CASSIGGSPEKLFF. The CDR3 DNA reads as TGTGCCAGTAGTATTGGGGGGAGCCCAGAAAAACTGTTTTTT.

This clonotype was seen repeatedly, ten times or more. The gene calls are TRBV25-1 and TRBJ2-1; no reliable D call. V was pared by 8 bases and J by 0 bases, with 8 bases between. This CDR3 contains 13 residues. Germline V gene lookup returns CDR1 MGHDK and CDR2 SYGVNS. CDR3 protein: CASAMGSYNEQFF. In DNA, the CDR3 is TGTGCCAGCGCAATGGGCTCCTACAATGAGCAGTTCTTC.

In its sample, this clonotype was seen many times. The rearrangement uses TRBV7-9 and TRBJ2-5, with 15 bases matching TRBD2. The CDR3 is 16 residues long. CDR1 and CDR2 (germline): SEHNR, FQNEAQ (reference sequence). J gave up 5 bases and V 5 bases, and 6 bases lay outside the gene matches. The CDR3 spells CASSPGLAGGPETQYF. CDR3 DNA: TGTGCCAGCAGCCCCGGACTAGCGGGGGGGCCCGAGACCCAGTACTTC.

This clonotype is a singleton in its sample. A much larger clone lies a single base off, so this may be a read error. This CDR3 is CASSGTCTDTQYF. The CDR3 DNA reads TGTGCCAGCAGTGGGACATGCACAGATACGCAGTATTTT. The chain couples TRBV6-2 or TRBV6-3 to TRBJ2-3, with D perhaps TRBD1 (6 bases). The V gene lost 5 bases and the J gene lost 1 base, with 7 bases spanning the gap. This CDR3 is 13 amino acids long. Germline CDR1 and CDR2: MNHEY and SVGEGT.

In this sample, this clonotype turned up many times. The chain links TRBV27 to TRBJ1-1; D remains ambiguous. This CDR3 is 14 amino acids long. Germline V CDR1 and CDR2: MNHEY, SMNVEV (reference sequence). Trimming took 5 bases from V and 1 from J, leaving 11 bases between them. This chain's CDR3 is CASSLPGENTEAFF. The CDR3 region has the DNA TGTGCCAGCAGTCTCCCTGGGGAGAACACTGAAGCTTTCTTT.

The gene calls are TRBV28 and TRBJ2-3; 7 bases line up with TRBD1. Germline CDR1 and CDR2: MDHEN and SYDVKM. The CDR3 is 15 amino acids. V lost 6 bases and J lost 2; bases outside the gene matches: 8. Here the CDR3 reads CASSPGTADTDTQYF. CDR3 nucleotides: TGTGCCAGCAGCCCAGGGACAGCAGACACAGATACGCAGTATTTT. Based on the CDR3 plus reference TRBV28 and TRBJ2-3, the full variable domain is DVKVTQSSRYLVKRTGEKVFLECVQDMDHENMFWYRQDPGLGLRLIYFSYDVKMKEKGDIPEGYSVSREKKERFSLILESASTNQTSMYLCASSPGTADTDTQYFGPGTRLTVL.

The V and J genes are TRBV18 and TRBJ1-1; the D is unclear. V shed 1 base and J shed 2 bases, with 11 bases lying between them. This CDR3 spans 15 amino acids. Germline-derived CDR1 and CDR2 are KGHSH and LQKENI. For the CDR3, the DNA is TGTGCCAGCTCACCACTACCGGGTCCTAACACTGAAGCTTTCTTT. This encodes CASSPLPGPNTEAFF.

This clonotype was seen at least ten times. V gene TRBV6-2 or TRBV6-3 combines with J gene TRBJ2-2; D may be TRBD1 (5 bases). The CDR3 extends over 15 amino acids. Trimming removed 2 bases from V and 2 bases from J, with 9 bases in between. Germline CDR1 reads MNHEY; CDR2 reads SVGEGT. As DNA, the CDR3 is TGTGCCAGCAGTTACGGGGCGGCAAACACCGGGGAGCTGTTTTTT. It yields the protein CASSYGAANTGELFF.

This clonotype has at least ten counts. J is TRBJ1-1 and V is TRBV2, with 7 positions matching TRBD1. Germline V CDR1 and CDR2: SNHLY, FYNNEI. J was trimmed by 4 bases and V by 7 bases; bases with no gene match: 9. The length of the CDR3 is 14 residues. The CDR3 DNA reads TGTGCCAGCACCCCCCAGGGGGGCGTCACTGAAGCTTTCTTT. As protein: CASTPQGGVTEAFF.

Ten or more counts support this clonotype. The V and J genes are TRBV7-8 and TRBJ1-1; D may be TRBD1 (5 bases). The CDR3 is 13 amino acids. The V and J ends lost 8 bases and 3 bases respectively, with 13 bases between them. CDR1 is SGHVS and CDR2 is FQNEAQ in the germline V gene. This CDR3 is CASGEGEYTEAFF. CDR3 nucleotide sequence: TGTGCCAGCGGTGAAGGGGAGTACACTGAAGCTTTCTTT.

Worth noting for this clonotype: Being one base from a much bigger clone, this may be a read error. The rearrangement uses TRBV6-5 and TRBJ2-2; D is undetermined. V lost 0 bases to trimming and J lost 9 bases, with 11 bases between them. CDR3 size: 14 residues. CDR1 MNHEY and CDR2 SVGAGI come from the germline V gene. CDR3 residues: CASSYSIATRELFF. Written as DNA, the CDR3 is TGTGCCAGCAGTTACTCGATCGCTACCAGGGAGCTGTTTTTT.

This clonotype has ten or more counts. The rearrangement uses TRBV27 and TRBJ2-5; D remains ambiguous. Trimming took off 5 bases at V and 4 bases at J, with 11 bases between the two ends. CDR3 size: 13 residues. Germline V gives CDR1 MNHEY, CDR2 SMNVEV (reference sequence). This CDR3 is CASSAAGPETQYF. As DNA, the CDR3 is TGTGCCAGCAGTGCAGCTGGGCCAGAGACCCAGTACTTC.

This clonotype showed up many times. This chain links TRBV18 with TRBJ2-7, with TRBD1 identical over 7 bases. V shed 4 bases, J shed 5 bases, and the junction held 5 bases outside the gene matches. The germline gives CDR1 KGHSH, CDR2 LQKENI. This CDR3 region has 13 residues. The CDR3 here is CASSRQGDDEQYV. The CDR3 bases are TGTGCCAGCTCACGGCAGGGGGATGACGAGCAGTACGTC.

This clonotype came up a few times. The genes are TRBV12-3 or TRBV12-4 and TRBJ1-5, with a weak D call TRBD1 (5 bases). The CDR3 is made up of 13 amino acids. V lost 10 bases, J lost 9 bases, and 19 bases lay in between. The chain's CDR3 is CATTTLRGGPQHF. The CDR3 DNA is TGTGCCACAACCACCCTCCGGGGCGGGCCCCAGCATTTT.

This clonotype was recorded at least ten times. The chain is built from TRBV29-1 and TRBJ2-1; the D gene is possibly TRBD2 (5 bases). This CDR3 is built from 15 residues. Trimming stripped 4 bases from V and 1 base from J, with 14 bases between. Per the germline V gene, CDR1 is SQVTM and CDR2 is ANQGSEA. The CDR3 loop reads CSVVLPGRSYNEQFF. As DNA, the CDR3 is TGCAGCGTTGTTCTGCCGGGGAGATCCTACAATGAGCAGTTCTTC.

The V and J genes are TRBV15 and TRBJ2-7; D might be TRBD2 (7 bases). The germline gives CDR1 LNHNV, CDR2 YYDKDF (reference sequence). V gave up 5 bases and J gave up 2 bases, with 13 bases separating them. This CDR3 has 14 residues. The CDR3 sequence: CATSGQRGPYEQYF. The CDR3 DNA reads TGTGCCACCAGCGGACAGCGGGGCCCCTACGAGCAGTACTTC.

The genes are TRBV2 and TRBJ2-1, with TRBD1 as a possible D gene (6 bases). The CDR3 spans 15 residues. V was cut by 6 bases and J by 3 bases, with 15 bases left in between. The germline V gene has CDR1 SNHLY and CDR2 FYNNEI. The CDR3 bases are TGTGCCAGCAGGAGGGAGACAGGCGTCTACAATGAGCAGTTCTTC. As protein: CASRRETGVYNEQFF.

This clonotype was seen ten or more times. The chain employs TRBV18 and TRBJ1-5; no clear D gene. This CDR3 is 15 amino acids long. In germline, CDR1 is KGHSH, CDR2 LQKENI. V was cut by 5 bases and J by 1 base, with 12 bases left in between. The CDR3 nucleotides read TGTGCCAGCTCAGCGGCGAGAGAAAGCAATCAGCCCCAGCATTTT. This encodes CASSAARESNQPQHF.

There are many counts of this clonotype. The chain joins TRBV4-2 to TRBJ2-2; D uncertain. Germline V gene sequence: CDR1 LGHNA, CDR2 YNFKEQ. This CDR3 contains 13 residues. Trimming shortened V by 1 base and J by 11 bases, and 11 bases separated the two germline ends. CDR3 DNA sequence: TGTGCCAGCAGCCAAGGCGGTGATCCTGAGCTGTTTTTT. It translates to CASSQGGDPELFF.

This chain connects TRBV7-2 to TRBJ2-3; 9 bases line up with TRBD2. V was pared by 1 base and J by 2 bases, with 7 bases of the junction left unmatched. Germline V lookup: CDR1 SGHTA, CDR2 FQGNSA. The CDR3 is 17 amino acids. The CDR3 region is CASSLGSGGTVTDTQYF. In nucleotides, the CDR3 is TGTGCCAGCAGCTTAGGGAGCGGGGGGACAGTCACAGATACGCAGTATTTT.